The source of this T cell receptor (beta chain) is a study of T cells in localized non-small cell lung cancer. Adjacent lung samples, free of atypia, were obtained at least 2 cm from the tumor margin. Of note for this clone: Its antigen is unknown.

Overall study results and limits: Because researchers sequenced only one region of the tumor, heterogeneity is still possible. Longer overall survival accompanied higher blood T cell density.

After removal of 6 bases from V and 2 bases from J, the junction contained 0 bases not matched to a gene. Germline lookup yields CDR1 MDHEN and CDR2 SYDVKM. This CDR3 is built from 13 residues. Produced via immunoSEQ multiplex PCR; TCRdb's table is partial and in-frame only. Among 1,600 or so clones listed, approximately 17% were seen once. This receptor was taken from a male donor older than 55 with stage III squamous cell lung carcinoma. Source: normal lung tissue next to the tumor, taken before any cancer treatment. The chain employs TRBV28 and TRBJ1-3; 8 bases line up with TRBD1. DNA for the CDR3: TGTGCCAGCAGACAGGGGGCTGGAAACACCATATATTTT. It is translated as CASRQGAGNTIYF.